The clone carrying this T cell receptor (beta chain) was detected only once. Its antigen is not known. V shed 3 bases, J shed 10 bases, and the junction held 4 bases outside the gene matches. From germline, CDR1 is PRHDT and CDR2 FYEKMQ (reference sequence). The CDR3 sequence is 15 residues long. The sample originates from a study of cytomegalovirus exposure and HLA in healthy donors. Overall study results and limits: There were some public TCRs occurring in many donors, but most TCR sequences were rare. TCR beta V- and J-gene trimming was later associated with a missense DCLRE1C variant. Within an earlier analysis, most TCR beta V segments proved productive either about 90% or about 30% of the time. The listing of some 170 TCR beta chains classed them as cytomegalovirus-associated.

Researchers ran the PCR with 60 Vbeta and 13 Jbeta primers. Sequencing used immunoSEQ multiplex PCR; TCRdb keeps in-frame clones, though not all of them. In the table there are 150,000 to 200,000 clones, more than 70% of which are singletons. The TCR originated in a male donor in good health and CMV-seropositive. The chain couples TRBV13 to TRBJ2-1; 15 bases match TRBD2. Sequencing used PBMCs. CDR3 nucleotides: TGTGCCAGCAGCTTGGGACTAGCGGGAGGACAGGAGCAGTTCTTC. Translated, it gives CASSLGLAGGQEQFF.